This T cell receptor (beta chain) was identified during a study of shared clonotypes between healthy human individuals. The V gene's germline CDR1 is MDHEN and CDR2 SYDVKM. The germline V and J ends were trimmed by 7 bases and 2 bases, with 12 bases remaining between them. The CDR3 is 14 amino acids. The repertoire was sequenced with immunoSEQ multiplex PCR; TCRdb's copy has only in-frame clones and lacks some. In the table there are some 690,000 clones, around 91% of which are singletons. The sequence came from a man between 18 and 29 years old in good health. Some clones in this sample may be carry-over from other donors' samples. The chain links TRBV28 to TRBJ2-1, with D unclear. Sequenced: memory CD8+ T cells from PBMCs. Subset described: CD45RO+ cells pooled with CCR7-negative TemRA cells. This chain's CDR3 is CASTRQGPYNEQFF. The CDR3 DNA reads TGTGCCAGCACCCGACAAGGGCCCTACAATGAGCAGTTCTTC.